A selection of T cell receptor beta chains follows, all from one sample in a study of T cell responses to AZD1222 COVID-19 vaccine. The assay was immunoSEQ multiplex PCR, and TCRdb's table has in-frame clones only and misses some. This table has roughly 97,000 clones, 70% to 90% appearing once. The source was peripheral blood, collected on day 0 of AZD1222 vaccination. Receptors originate from an adult in good health. CDR3s include the opening cysteine and the closing phenylalanine or tryptophan. A D gene is named only where the DNA matches it firmly. Clone size, where shown, is once, few, many, or a class for clones that have expanded.

v_gene	d_gene	abundance	j_gene	CDR3aa	CDR3nt
TRBV4-1	NA	NA	TRBJ1-1	CASSHLGQMNTEAFF	TGCGCCAGCAGCCACTTGGGGCAAATGAACACTGAAGCTTTCTTT
TRBV19	NA	NA	TRBJ1-5	CASRYRESDQPQHF	TGTGCCAGCAGATACAGGGAGTCGGATCAGCCCCAGCATTTT
TRBV30	TRBD1	NA	TRBJ2-3	CAFEPMTGSTDTQYF	TGTGCCTTTGAACCGATGACAGGGAGCACAGATACGCAGTATTTT
TRBV24-1	NA	NA	TRBJ2-4	CATSDSWGGGNIQYF	TGTGCCACCAGTGATTCATGGGGAGGGGGCAACATTCAGTACTTC
TRBV6-1	NA	once	TRBJ1-5	CASSLQPQHF	TGTGCCAGCAGCCTCCAGCCCCAGCATTTT
TRBV6-5	TRBD1	NA	TRBJ1-6	CASSNRDRGHSPLHF	TGTGCCAGCAGTAACCGGGACAGGGGTCATTCACCCCTCCACTTT
TRBV14	TRBD2	NA	TRBJ2-3	CASSPSGGAYTQYF	TGTGCCAGCAGCCCCAGCGGGGGGGCGTATACGCAGTATTTT
TRBV27	NA	NA	TRBJ1-1	CASSPLTGMNTEAFF	TGTGCCAGCAGTCCATTGACAGGTATGAACACTGAAGCTTTCTTT
TRBV5-6	NA	NA	TRBJ2-7	CASTDSGEPYEQYF	TGTGCCAGCACCGATTCGGGAGAACCCTACGAGCAGTACTTC
TRBV27	NA	NA	TRBJ2-7	CASSLSLRGAYEQYF	TGTGCCAGCAGTTTATCTCTCAGGGGCGCCTACGAGCAGTACTTC
TRBV5-1	NA	NA	TRBJ1-1	CASSVTGTATEAFF	TGCGCCAGCAGCGTAACCGGGACCGCAACAGAAGCTTTCTTT
TRBV30	NA	few	TRBJ1-1	CAWSSGMNTEAFF	TGTGCCTGGAGTTCAGGGATGAACACTGAAGCTTTCTTT
TRBV2	NA	NA	TRBJ2-7	CASSQRDEQYF	TGTGCCAGCAGCCAACGGGACGAGCAGTACTTC
TRBV1	NA	NA	TRBJ2-4	CTSSQVFPAKNIQYF	TGCACCAGCAGCCAAGTATTCCCAGCCAAAAACATTCAGTACTTC
TRBV30	NA	NA	TRBJ1-6	CAWSRTGLWSSYNSPLHF	TGTGCCTGGAGTCGCACGGGACTTTGGAGCTCCTATAATTCACCCCTCCACTTT
TRBV30	NA	NA	TRBJ1-1	CAWSVRRVAEAFF	TGTGCCTGGAGTGTAAGGAGAGTGGCTGAAGCTTTCTTT
TRBV9	NA	NA	TRBJ1-6	CASSVGSNSPLHF	TGTGCCAGCAGCGTAGGTTCGAATTCACCCCTCCACTTT
TRBV5-6	NA	NA	TRBJ1-2	CASSRGHPPDNYGYTF	TGTGCCAGCAGCCGCGGACACCCGCCAGATAACTATGGCTACACCTTC
TRBV5-1	TRBD1	few	TRBJ2-2	CASSLRQGVYTGELFF	TGCGCCAGCAGCTTACGGCAGGGGGTATATACCGGGGAGCTGTTTTTT
TRBV9	NA	NA	TRBJ2-6	CARSVSQTGADDSGANVLTF	TGTGCCCGCAGCGTAAGCCAGACCGGGGCCGACGACTCTGGGGCCAACGTCCTGACTTTC
TRBV24-1	TRBD1	NA	TRBJ2-1	CATSARTGYNEQFF	TGTGCCACCAGTGCTCGGACAGGGTACAATGAGCAGTTCTTC
TRBV21-1	NA	NA	TRBJ2-7	CAVQGAGNEQYF	TGTGCCGTACAGGGGGCTGGGAACGAGCAGTACTTC
TRBV6-5	TRBD2	once	TRBJ2-5	CASSPESGGQETQYF	TGTGCCAGCAGTCCAGAGAGCGGGGGCCAAGAGACCCAGTACTTC
TRBV7-7	NA	NA	TRBJ1-5	CASSPGPGQPQHF	TGTGCTAGCAGCCCTGGGCCGGGTCAGCCCCAGCATTTT
TRBV9	NA	few	TRBJ1-3	CASSVAGSRAGNTIYF	TGTGCCAGCAGCGTAGCTGGTTCCAGGGCTGGAAACACCATATATTTT
TRBV11-2	NA	NA	TRBJ2-1	CASSLDRSEQFF	TGTGCCAGCAGCTTAGATCGGAGCGAGCAGTTCTTC
TRBV11-2	NA	NA	TRBJ1-1	CASSLGAGAGDTEAFF	TGTGCCAGCAGCTTAGGGGCAGGTGCCGGGGACACTGAAGCTTTCTTT
TRBV2	NA	NA	TRBJ1-4	CASSDARGPEEKLFF	TGTGCCAGCAGTGATGCAAGGGGCCCCGAGGAAAAACTGTTTTTT
TRBV6-5	TRBD2	NA	TRBJ2-2	CASSPTAGGELFF	TGTGCCAGCAGCCCAACAGCGGGGGGGGAGCTGTTTTTT
TRBV29-1	TRBD1	once	TRBJ1-2	CSVVGTGGRGGYTF	TGCAGCGTTGTTGGGACAGGGGGCAGGGGTGGCTACACCTTC
TRBV19	NA	NA	TRBJ2-7	CASSRTESYEQYF	TGTGCCAGTAGTAGGACAGAGAGCTACGAGCAGTACTTC
TRBV20-1	NA	NA	TRBJ1-1	CSAPGETEAFF	TGCAGTGCTCCAGGGGAGACTGAAGCTTTCTTT
TRBV28	NA	NA	TRBJ2-7	CASTNDRYYEQYF	TGTGCCAGCACCAACGACCGGTACTACGAGCAGTACTTC
TRBV6-5	NA	NA	TRBJ2-6	CASMDSSGGANVLTF	TGTGCCAGCATGGACAGCTCTGGAGGGGCCAACGTCCTGACTTTC
TRBV30	NA	NA	TRBJ2-7	CAWSDYGTMLQNRYF	TGTGCCTGGAGTGACTACGGGACCATGTTACAAAATAGATACTTC
TRBV6-6	TRBD1	NA	TRBJ1-2	CASSSLTGFPSYGYTF	TGTGCCAGCAGTTCCCTGACAGGGTTCCCCTCCTATGGCTACACCTTC